This T cell receptor (beta chain) was sequenced during a study of identical twins (dated by TCRdb to between 2015 and 2016). Concerning the study at large: To test whether fetal clonotypes persist, this study deep-sequenced TCR alpha and beta repertoires from monozygotic twins, from unrelated adults of various ages, and from cord blood. To rule out contamination, replicate twin experiments were performed at different times with different library preparation protocols. Results and caveats for the whole study, not just this receptor: Compared with coincidental sharing between unrelated individuals, an excess of low generation-probability sequences was observed among out-of-frame TCR alpha sequences shared between twins. The excess sharing between twins in beta out-of-frame sequences was weaker because fewer shared sequences reduced the signal-to-noise ratio. Zero-insertion analyses could be partly confounded by invariant T cells such as MAIT and iNKT, though diverse VJ usage argued against such confounding for most clonotypes. Because the same donors could not be followed over many years, the conclusions relied on cross-sectional statistical analysis. Fewer insertions were carried by abundant cord blood beta clonotypes, a similar but weaker trend appeared in young adult naive repertoires, and no such trend appeared in memory repertoires. Out-of-frame TCR alpha sharing in monozygotic twins was systematically underestimated by recombination models, whereas sharing between unrelated individuals was in agreement with the recombination models.

Every donor was a healthy Caucasian. The twin cohort comprised three pairs of female monozygotic twins, all aged roughly 18 to 30 years. Miltenyi CD45RO+ enrichment and human naive T-cell isolation kits were used to isolate memory (CD45RO+) and naive T cells from PBMC. The CDR3 covers 15 residues, taking in both the cysteine and the phenylalanine. Just the 45-base CDR3 DNA is kept, in frame starting at base 1. The germline V gene yields MGHDK for CDR1 and SYGVNS for CDR2. Here V drops 2 bases and J drops 3 bases, and the junction holds 5 bases not matched to any gene. Libraries were prepared through 5' RACE. Instrument on record: Illumina HiSeq 2000. A universal primer binding site was introduced by template switching, and a unique molecular identifier was present in the final cDNA, enabling accurate counting of TCR cDNA molecules. Specific primers in the conserved constant-segment region were used to synthesize first-strand cDNA for the TCR alpha and beta chains. To control for contamination, each cDNA library was double barcoded with a SMART-Mk sample barcode plus Illumina barcodes. TruSeq adapter sequences along with Illumina sample barcodes were introduced in two successive PCR steps. Sequencing of the TCR alpha and beta cDNA libraries was done on the Illumina HiSeq platform using custom primers. On the authors' methods: MiGEC was used to process raw reads and extract unique molecular identifiers, and MiXCR was used to find CDR3 positions. Recombination models were inferred per individual with the repgenHMM and IGoR tools using an EM algorithm. Shared clonotype analysis was performed with the tcR package in R, normalizing sharing by the product of cloneset sizes. To study raw recombination without the effects of thymic and clonal selection, out-of-frame nonproductive sequences were analyzed. TCRdb ran its own pipeline on the public reads, namely fastp trimming at Q25 and MiXCR clone calling, and kept in-frame beta chains. Records with the same CDR3 protein are collapsed into one entry carrying the most frequent genes and DNA. The V and J calls and clone size come from TCRdb's table, not from the authors' own analysis. The sample profile shows 200,000 to 250,000 distinct CDR3 sequences; roughly 7% of them were found once. The ten top clones hold roughly 3.9% of the sample.

The table lists this clonotype with a few counts. Its antigen remains undetermined. Base qualities are not provided; no much larger clone lies one nucleotide away. The same sample was also studied in work on yellow fever vaccine responses in identical twins. The second study's paper adds: The T cell response to vaccination in identical twins was reported by the authors to appear partly convergent and partly personalized. In the study, vaccine-responding T cell clones were precisely tracked in identical twins.

The TCR was taken from a young woman in good health. Sequencing was done on a sample of memory (CD45RO+) T cells sorted from blood. The cell subset or site label on this specimen signifies: CD45RO+ enriched T cells. The V and J segments used are TRBV25-1 and TRBJ2-7, and 9 junction bases match TRBD2. The DNA sequence follows: TGTGCCAGCAGTGAAGCGGGAGGGGCGATCTACGAGCAGTACTTC. Its protein product is CASSEAGGAIYEQYF.